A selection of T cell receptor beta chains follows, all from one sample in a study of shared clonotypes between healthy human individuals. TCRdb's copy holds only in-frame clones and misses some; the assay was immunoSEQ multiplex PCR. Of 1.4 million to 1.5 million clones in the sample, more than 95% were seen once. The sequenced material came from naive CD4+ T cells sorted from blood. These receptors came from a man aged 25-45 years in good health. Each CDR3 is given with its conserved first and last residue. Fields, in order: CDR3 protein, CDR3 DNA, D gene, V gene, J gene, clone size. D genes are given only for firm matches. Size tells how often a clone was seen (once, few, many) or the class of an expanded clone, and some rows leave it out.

CASSQQGAYGYTF	TGTGCCAGCAGCCAACAGGGGGCCTATGGCTACACCTTC	TRBD1	TRBV14	TRBJ1-2	once
CASSQASYNEQFF	TGTGCCAGCAGCCAGGCCTCCTACAATGAGCAGTTCTTC	.	TRBV14	TRBJ2-1	.
CASSDQLLGPAGGYTF	TGTGCCAGCAGTGATCAATTACTTGGACCCGCGGGAGGCTACACCTTC	.	TRBV6-1	TRBJ1-2	.
CASSPGQGRVEAFF	TGCGCCAGCAGCCCAGGACAGGGTCGAGTGGAAGCTTTCTTT	TRBD1	TRBV5-1	TRBJ1-1	.
CASSLLGETAFF	TGTGCCAGCAGTTTATTGGGGGAGACCGCTTTCTTT	.	TRBV28	TRBJ1-1	.
CASSWDSGNYGEQFF	TGTGCCAGCAGTTGGGATAGCGGGAACTACGGAGAGCAGTTCTTC	TRBD2	TRBV28	TRBJ2-1	.
CASSFYSVGTFQETQYF	TGTGCCAGCAGTTTTTACTCGGTCGGGACGTTTCAAGAGACCCAGTACTTC	.	TRBV28	TRBJ2-5	.
CASSQPSEQFF	TGCGCCAGCAGTCAGCCTAGTGAGCAGTTCTTC	.	TRBV23-1	TRBJ2-1	.
CASSRQGTENTEAFF	TGTGCCAGCTCCCGGCAAGGGACAGAGAACACTGAAGCTTTCTTT	TRBD1	TRBV18	TRBJ1-1	.
CASSQGSAGYGYTF	TGCGCCAGCAGCCAAGGCTCGGCGGGCTATGGCTACACCTTC	.	TRBV4-1	TRBJ1-2	.
CASSRDRPYEQYF	TGTGCCAGCAGCCGGGACAGGCCATACGAGCAGTACTTC	TRBD1	TRBV11-2	TRBJ2-7	.
CASIPRGTSGVSSYNEQFF	TGTGCCAGCATCCCGAGGGGGACTAGCGGGGTTAGCTCCTACAATGAGCAGTTCTTC	TRBD2	TRBV2	TRBJ2-1	.
CASSQPTRDRQFF	TGCGCCAGCAGCCAACCAACTCGGGACAGGCAGTTCTTC	TRBD1	TRBV4-1	TRBJ2-1	.
CASSADSDGEAFF	TGTGCCAGCAGTGCAGATTCGGACGGTGAAGCTTTCTTT	.	TRBV6-1	TRBJ1-1	.
CASSLSAPAEQFF	TGTGCCAGCAGTTTATCGGCCCCCGCCGAGCAGTTCTTC	.	TRBV28	TRBJ2-1	.
CASSPASGLYNEQFF	TGTGCCAGCAGCCCCGCTAGCGGACTCTACAATGAGCAGTTCTTC	TRBD2	TRBV9	TRBJ2-1	.
CAISDPGLAGGRSKLGEQFF	TGTGCCATCAGTGACCCGGGACTAGCGGGAGGACGGTCTAAGCTTGGTGAGCAGTTCTTC	TRBD2	TRBV10-3	TRBJ2-1	.
CSVGTSGVGETQYF	TGCAGCGTCGGGACTAGCGGGGTCGGAGAGACCCAGTACTTC	TRBD2	TRBV29-1	TRBJ2-5	.
CASSLELAGGYNEQFF	TGCGCCAGCAGCTTGGAATTAGCGGGAGGTTACAATGAGCAGTTCTTC	TRBD2	TRBV5-1	TRBJ2-1	.
CATSRVPPGLQPQHF	TGTGCCACCAGCAGAGTACCCCCAGGGCTTCAGCCCCAGCATTTT	.	TRBV15	TRBJ1-5	.